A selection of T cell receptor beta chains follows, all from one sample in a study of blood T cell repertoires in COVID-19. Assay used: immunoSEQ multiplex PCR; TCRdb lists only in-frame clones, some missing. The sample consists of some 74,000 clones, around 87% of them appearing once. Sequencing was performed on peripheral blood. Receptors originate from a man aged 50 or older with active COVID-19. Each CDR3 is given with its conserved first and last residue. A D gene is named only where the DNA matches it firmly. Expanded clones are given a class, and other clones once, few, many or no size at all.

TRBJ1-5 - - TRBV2 CASSVQGDQPQHF TGTGCCAGCAGTGTACAGGGTGATCAGCCCCAGCATTTT
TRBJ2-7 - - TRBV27 CASSPLEVTYEQYF TGTGCCAGCAGTCCCCTAGAGGTCACCTACGAGCAGTACTTC
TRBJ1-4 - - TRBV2 CASSEWRINEKLFF TGTGCCAGCAGTGAATGGCGGATAAATGAAAAACTGTTTTTT
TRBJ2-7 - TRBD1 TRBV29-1 CSGLGQGAYEQYF TGCAGCGGCCTGGGACAGGGGGCGTACGAGCAGTACTTC
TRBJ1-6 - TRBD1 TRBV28 CASSPDRGNGSPLHF TGTGCCAGCAGCCCCGACAGGGGGAACGGTTCACCCCTCCACTTT
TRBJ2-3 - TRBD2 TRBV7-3 CASSSGTSGDTDTQYF TGTGCCAGCAGCTCCGGGACTAGCGGGGACACAGATACGCAGTATTTT
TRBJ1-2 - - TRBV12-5 CASGLGGTLGADGYTF TGTGCTAGTGGTCTCGGGGGGACTTTGGGGGCGGATGGCTACACCTTC
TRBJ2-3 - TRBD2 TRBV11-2 CASSSRYQGGGASDTQYF TGTGCCAGCAGCTCCCGCTATCAGGGCGGGGGGGCCTCAGATACGCAGTATTTT
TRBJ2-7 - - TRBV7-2 CASSGWGTSFSYEQYF TGTGCCAGCAGCGGGTGGGGGACTTCGTTCTCCTACGAGCAGTACTTC
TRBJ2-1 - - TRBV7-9 CASSPFWGANEQFF TGTGCCAGCAGCCCCTTTTGGGGAGCCAATGAGCAGTTCTTC
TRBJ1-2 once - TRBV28 CASSLRGYGYTF TGTGCCAGCAGTCTACGCGGCTATGGCTACACCTTC
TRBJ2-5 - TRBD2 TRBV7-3 CASSRTGTSGLQETQYF TGTGCCAGCAGCCGAACCGGGACTAGCGGGCTCCAAGAGACCCAGTACTTC
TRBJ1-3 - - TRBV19 CASSTRVRFGNTIYF TGTGCCAGTAGTACCAGGGTGCGGTTTGGAAACACCATATATTTT
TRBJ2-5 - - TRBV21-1 CASSKIEGTAKETQYF TGTGCCAGCAGCAAAATCGAAGGGACAGCAAAAGAGACCCAGTACTTC
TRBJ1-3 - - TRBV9 CASSVEGAPGNTIYF TGTGCCAGCAGCGTAGAAGGAGCGCCAGGAAACACCATATATTTT
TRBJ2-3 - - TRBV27 CASSASARSTDTQYF TGTGCCAGCAGTGCTAGCGCCCGAAGCACAGATACGCAGTATTTT
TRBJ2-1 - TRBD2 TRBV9 CASSEGLAGANNEQFF TGTGCCAGCAGCGAGGGTCTAGCGGGGGCCAACAATGAGCAGTTCTTC
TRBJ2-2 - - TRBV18 CASSPQKGEVTGELFF TGTGCCAGCTCACCACAGAAAGGGGAGGTTACCGGGGAGCTGTTTTTT
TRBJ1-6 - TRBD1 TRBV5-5 CASSSGTGLSGAYNSPLHF TGTGCCAGCAGCTCGGGGACAGGGTTGAGCGGGGCCTATAATTCACCCCTCCACTTT
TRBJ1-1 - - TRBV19 CASSMSFGGENTEAFF TGTGCCAGTAGTATGTCTTTCGGGGGGGAGAACACTGAAGCTTTCTTT
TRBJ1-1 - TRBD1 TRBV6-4 CASSDGTGNPAFF TGTGCCAGCAGTGACGGGACAGGGAATCCGGCTTTCTTT
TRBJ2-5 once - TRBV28 CASSPGWQETQYF TGTGCCAGCAGCCCCGGTTGGCAAGAGACCCAGTACTTC
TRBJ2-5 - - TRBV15 CATSRGREETQYF TGTGCCACCAGCAGAGGTCGAGAAGAGACCCAGTACTTC
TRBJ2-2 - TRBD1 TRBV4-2 CASSQERQGADTGELFF TGTGCCAGCAGCCAAGAGAGGCAGGGGGCAGACACCGGGGAGCTGTTTTTT
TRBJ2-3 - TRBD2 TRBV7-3 CASSPTRTGGTDTQYF TGTGCCAGCAGTCCGACGCGCACGGGAGGGACGGATACGCAGTATTTT
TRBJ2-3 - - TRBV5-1 CASSFPGSADTQYF TGCGCCAGCAGCTTTCCGGGTTCGGCAGATACGCAGTATTTT
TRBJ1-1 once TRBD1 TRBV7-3 CASGRQGDTEAFF TGTGCCAGCGGCCGACAGGGGGACACTGAAGCTTTCTTT
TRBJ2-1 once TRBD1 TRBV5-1 CASSFGTEYNEQFF TGCGCCAGCAGCTTTGGGACAGAATACAATGAGCAGTTCTTC
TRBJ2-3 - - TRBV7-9 CASSQDSSGTDTQYF TGTGCCAGCAGCCAGGACAGTTCGGGGACAGATACGCAGTATTTT
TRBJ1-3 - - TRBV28 CASSLGQANTIYF TGTGCCAGCAGTTTGGGTCAGGCAAACACCATATATTTT
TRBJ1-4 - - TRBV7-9 CASSLLRGREEEKLFF TGTGCCAGCAGCTTACTCCGGGGAAGAGAGGAAGAAAAACTGTTTTTT
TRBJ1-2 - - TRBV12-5 CASGLVYRAYFYGYTF TGTGCTAGTGGTTTGGTATACAGGGCCTACTTCTATGGCTACACCTTC
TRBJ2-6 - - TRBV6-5 CASRERESGANVLTF TGTGCCAGCAGAGAGAGGGAGTCTGGGGCCAACGTCCTGACTTTC
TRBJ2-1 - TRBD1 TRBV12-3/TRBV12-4 CASSPDRDEQFF TGTGCCAGCAGTCCGGACAGGGATGAGCAGTTCTTC
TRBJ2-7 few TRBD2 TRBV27 CASSHPSGSLAYEQYF TGTGCCAGCAGCCACCCTAGCGGGAGTCTGGCCTACGAGCAGTACTTC
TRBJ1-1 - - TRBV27 CATRTGGSTEAFF TGTGCCACCCGGACCGGGGGGAGCACTGAAGCTTTCTTT
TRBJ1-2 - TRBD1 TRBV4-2 CASRQVEGAHGYTF TGTGCCAGCCGCCAAGTAGAGGGGGCTCATGGCTACACCTTC
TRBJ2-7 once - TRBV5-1 CASSLSPGLSRGGYEQYF TGCGCCAGCAGCTTGAGTCCGGGACTCTCGAGGGGTGGCTACGAGCAGTACTTC
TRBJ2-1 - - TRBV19 CASSIGAEQFF TGTGCCAGTAGTATAGGGGCTGAGCAGTTCTTC
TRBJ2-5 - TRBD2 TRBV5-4 CASSSETSGGKETQYF TGTGCCAGCAGCTCGGAGACTAGCGGGGGAAAAGAGACCCAGTACTTC
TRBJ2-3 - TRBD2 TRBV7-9 CASSSTGGRYTQYF TGTGCCAGCAGCTCAACGGGAGGGCGATATACGCAGTATTTT
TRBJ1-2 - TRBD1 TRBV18 CASSPQDRGLGGYTF TGTGCCAGCTCACCACAGGACAGGGGACTGGGAGGCTACACCTTC
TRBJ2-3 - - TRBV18 CASSPPTVGPFTDTQYF TGTGCCAGCTCACCACCGACAGTGGGGCCTTTCACAGATACGCAGTATTTT
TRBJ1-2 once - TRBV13 CASSRLIGGAGNYGYTF TGTGCCAGCAGCCGCCTGATTGGAGGGGCCGGTAACTATGGCTACACCTTC
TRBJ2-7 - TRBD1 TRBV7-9 CASSSRQGTNEQYF TGTGCCAGCAGCTCCCGACAGGGGACCAACGAGCAGTACTTC
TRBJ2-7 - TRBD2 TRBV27 CASSQRSGTSYEQYF TGTGCCAGCAGCCAAAGATCAGGGACTAGTTACGAGCAGTACTTC
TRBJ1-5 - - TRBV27 CASSLSEGRHQPQHF TGTGCCAGCAGTTTATCAGAGGGCCGTCATCAGCCCCAGCATTTT
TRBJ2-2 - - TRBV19 CASSSAGLTGELFF TGTGCCAGTAGTAGTGCAGGTTTGACCGGGGAGCTGTTTTTT
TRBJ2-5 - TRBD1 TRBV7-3 CASSLTKGRDSQETQYF TGTGCCAGCAGCTTAACGAAGGGCCGGGACAGCCAAGAGACCCAGTACTTC
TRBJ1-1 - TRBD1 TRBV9 CASSVDQGANTEAFF TGTGCCAGCAGCGTAGACCAGGGGGCTAACACTGAAGCTTTCTTT
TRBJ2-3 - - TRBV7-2 CASSPRQITDTQYF TGTGCCAGCAGCCCTAGACAGATCACAGATACGCAGTATTTT
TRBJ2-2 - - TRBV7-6 CASSSGSGLVNTGELFF TGTGCCAGCAGCTCGGGTTCGGGACTCGTGAACACCGGGGAGCTGTTTTTT
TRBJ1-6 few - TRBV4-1 CASSQGAVGSPLHF TGCGCCAGCAGCCAAGGGGCCGTTGGTTCACCCCTCCACTTT
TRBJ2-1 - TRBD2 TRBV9 CASSSGTSGGLVYNEQFF TGTGCCAGCAGCTCCGGGACTAGCGGGGGACTCGTATACAATGAGCAGTTCTTC
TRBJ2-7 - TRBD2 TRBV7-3 CASSPGLEYEQYF TGTGCCAGCAGCCCGGGACTAGAGTACGAGCAGTACTTC